Each of the 9 T cell receptor beta chains below was sequenced from the same sample in a study of T cell responses to AZD1222 COVID-19 vaccine. The repertoire was sequenced with immunoSEQ multiplex PCR; TCRdb's copy has only in-frame clones and lacks some. The sample has more than 110,000 clones; just under 95% are singletons. The sample here was peripheral blood, taken on day 0 of AZD1222 vaccination. These receptors were obtained from an adult in good health.

The chain uses TRBV7-9 and TRBJ2-7, with D possibly called TRBD1 or TRBD2 (5 bases each). CDR1 SEHNR and CDR2 FQNEAQ come from the germline V gene (reference sequence). This CDR3 is 14 amino acids long. Trimming left V 5 bases short and J 7 bases short, with 18 bases between. This CDR3 reads CASSRWDDGREQYF. DNA for the CDR3: TGTGCCAGCAGCCGTTGGGACGACGGACGGGAGCAGTACTTC.

This sequence joins TRBV28 and TRBJ1-2, with D unresolved. Germline V gene lookup returns CDR1 MDHEN and CDR2 SYDVKM. V lost 3 bases to trimming and J lost 10 bases, with 9 bases between them. The CDR3 covers 11 residues. The CDR3 region has the DNA TGTGCCAGCAGTTTTCTCCAGGACTACACCTTC. It encodes CASSFLQDYTF.

This clone was detected once. The chain couples TRBV29-1 to TRBJ2-1, with D unclear. This CDR3 region has 12 residues. V was trimmed by 1 base and J by 4 bases, leaving 5 bases between them. CDR1 is SQVTM, CDR2 ANQGSEA, per germline. Here the CDR3 DNA reads TGCAGCGTTGAAGCGAGGTACAATGAGCAGTTCTTC. Protein sequence: CSVEARYNEQFF.

CDR3 nucleotide sequence: TGTGCCAGCAGCCAAGGGGCGGCCTCTGAAGCTTTCTTT. Translating gives CASSQGAASEAFF. The V and J genes are TRBV3-1 (or the pseudogene TRBV3-2) and TRBJ1-1; D call uncertain. The CDR3 is 13 residues long. In germline, CDR1 is LGHDT, CDR2 YNNKEL (reference sequence). Trimming cost V 1 base and J 6 bases, with 9 bases left between them.

The V and J genes are TRBV5-1 and TRBJ2-2; 10 positions agree with TRBD1. The V gene end was trimmed by 3 bases and the J gene end by 6 bases; junction bases not matched to a gene: 8. The CDR3 totals 16 residues. From germline, CDR1 is SGHRS and CDR2 YFSETQ. The chain's CDR3 is CASSWTGTGVAGELFF. The CDR3 coding sequence is TGCGCCAGCAGCTGGACCGGGACAGGGGTAGCCGGGGAGCTGTTTTTT.

V usage is TRBV5-1 and J usage is TRBJ1-1, with TRBD1 matching 7 bases. Trimming at V came to 3 bases and at J to 3 bases, leaving 8 bases not matched to a gene. CDR1 is SGHRS, CDR2 YFSETQ, per germline. CDR3 length: 15 residues. As DNA, the CDR3 is TGCGCCAGCAGCTCGACCGGACAGGCAGACACTGAAGCTTTCTTT. Translation gives CASSSTGQADTEAFF. The full variable domain, in which reference TRBV5-1 and TRBJ1-1 provide the parts outside the CDR3, is KAGVTQTPRYLIKTRGQQVTLSCSPISGHRSVSWYQQTPGQGLQFLFEYFSETQRNKGNFPGRFSGRQFSNSRSEMNVSTLELGDSALYLCASSSTGQADTEAFFGQGTRLTVV.

Written as DNA, the CDR3 is TGTGCCAGCAGCTACCCTCGGACAGGGGAGAGCACAGATACGCAGTATTTT. It translates to CASSYPRTGESTDTQYF. The rearrangement uses TRBV7-8 and TRBJ2-3; TRBD1 agrees at 9 bases. The V segment lost 4 bases and the J segment 0 bases; nucleotides outside the gene matches: 8. CDR1 is SGHVS, CDR2 FQNEAQ, per germline. This CDR3 has 17 residues.

Only one count was recorded for this clone. This chain uses TRBV14 with TRBJ2-4; D call uncertain. Germline CDR1 SGHDN, CDR2 FVKESK. The CDR3 length is 15 residues. With 0 bases removed from V and 0 bases from J, the gap between germline ends came to 6 bases. DNA of the CDR3: TGTGCCAGCAGCCAAGACACGCTAGCCAAAAACATTCAGTACTTC. Translation: CASSQDTLAKNIQYF.

This chain joins TRBV27 and TRBJ2-3; maybe TRBD1 (6 bases). Germline CDR1 and CDR2: MNHEY and SMNVEV (reference sequence). CDR3 length: 14 residues. Trimming took 3 bases from V and 4 from J, leaving 11 bases between them. The CDR3 sequence: CASSFWQGSDTQYF. The CDR3 coding sequence is TGTGCCAGCAGTTTCTGGCAGGGGTCAGATACGCAGTATTTT.